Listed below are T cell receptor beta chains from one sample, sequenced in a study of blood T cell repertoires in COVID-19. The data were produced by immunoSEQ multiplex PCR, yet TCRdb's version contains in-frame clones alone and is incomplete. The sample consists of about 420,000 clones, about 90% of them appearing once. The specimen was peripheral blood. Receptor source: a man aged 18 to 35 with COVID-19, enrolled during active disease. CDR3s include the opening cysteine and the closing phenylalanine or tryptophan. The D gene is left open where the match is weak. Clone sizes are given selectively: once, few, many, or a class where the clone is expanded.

CDR3aa: CASSPRPSGQDEQFF; CDR3nt: TGTGCCAGCAGCCCGCGCCCTTCGGGACAAGATGAGCAGTTCTTC; j_gene: TRBJ2-1; len: 15; d_gene: NA; v_gene: TRBV13; abundance: NA
CDR3aa: CASSLGWAGDTEAFF; CDR3nt: TGTGCCAGCAGCTTAGGATGGGCGGGCGACACTGAAGCTTTCTTT; j_gene: TRBJ1-1; len: 15; d_gene: NA; v_gene: TRBV7-9; abundance: NA
CDR3aa: CASSQEQGIIGNTIYF; CDR3nt: TGTGCCAGCAGCCAAGAACAGGGGATCATTGGAAACACCATATATTTT; j_gene: TRBJ1-3; len: 16; d_gene: TRBD1; v_gene: TRBV3-1/TRBV3-2; abundance: NA
CDR3aa: CASSLDAGQGLYGYTF; CDR3nt: TGTGCCAGCAGCTTAGATGCGGGACAGGGCTTATATGGCTACACCTTC; j_gene: TRBJ1-2; len: 16; d_gene: TRBD1; v_gene: TRBV7-9; abundance: NA
CDR3aa: CASSPGVRDTQYF; CDR3nt: TGTGCCAGCAGCCCCGGGGTGAGGGATACGCAGTATTTT; j_gene: TRBJ2-3; len: 13; d_gene: NA; v_gene: TRBV13; abundance: NA
CDR3aa: CASSYLSPGAGYEQYF; CDR3nt: TGTGCCAGCAGTTACCTTTCCCCGGGAGCAGGGTACGAGCAGTACTTC; j_gene: TRBJ2-7; len: 16; d_gene: NA; v_gene: TRBV2; abundance: NA
CDR3aa: CASRIPTSVGNNEQFF; CDR3nt: TGTGCCAGCAGGATACCCACTAGCGTGGGCAACAATGAGCAGTTCTTC; j_gene: TRBJ2-1; len: 16; d_gene: TRBD2; v_gene: TRBV7-3; abundance: NA
CDR3aa: CASSLKSGPYNEQFF; CDR3nt: TGTGCCAGCAGCTTAAAAAGCGGGCCTTACAATGAGCAGTTCTTC; j_gene: TRBJ2-1; len: 15; d_gene: NA; v_gene: TRBV7-6; abundance: NA
CDR3aa: CASSPGLAVTGELFF; CDR3nt: TGTGCCAGCAGCCCCGGACTAGCTGTCACCGGGGAGCTGTTTTTT; j_gene: TRBJ2-2; len: 15; d_gene: TRBD2; v_gene: TRBV5-4; abundance: NA
CDR3aa: CASSQGWEAEQYF; CDR3nt: TGTGCCAGCAGCCAAGGTTGGGAGGCCGAGCAGTACTTC; j_gene: TRBJ2-7; len: 13; d_gene: NA; v_gene: TRBV14; abundance: NA
CDR3aa: CAISWTSGSYEQYF; CDR3nt: TGTGCCATCAGTTGGACTAGCGGCTCCTACGAGCAGTACTTC; j_gene: TRBJ2-7; len: 14; d_gene: TRBD2; v_gene: TRBV10-3; abundance: NA
CDR3aa: CASGGATDTQYF; CDR3nt: TGTGCCAGCGGGGGGGCAACAGATACGCAGTATTTT; j_gene: TRBJ2-3; len: 12; d_gene: NA; v_gene: TRBV21-1; abundance: once
CDR3aa: CASGLQGARGYTF; CDR3nt: TGTGCCAGCGGCCTCCAGGGGGCGCGGGGCTACACCTTC; j_gene: TRBJ1-2; len: 13; d_gene: TRBD1; v_gene: TRBV6-5; abundance: NA
CDR3aa: CSASLGHGNQPQHF; CDR3nt: TGCAGTGCTAGTTTGGGGCATGGCAATCAGCCCCAGCATTTT; j_gene: TRBJ1-5; len: 14; d_gene: NA; v_gene: TRBV20-1; abundance: NA
CDR3aa: CASSKTPDPPYRGVHNQPQHF; CDR3nt: TGTGCCAGCAGCAAAACTCCGGACCCCCCATACAGGGGGGTGCACAATCAGCCCCAGCATTTT; j_gene: TRBJ1-5; len: 21; d_gene: NA; v_gene: TRBV21-1; abundance: NA
CDR3aa: CASSLEWGQGGYTF; CDR3nt: TGTGCCAGCAGCTTAGAGTGGGGACAGGGGGGCTACACCTTC; j_gene: TRBJ1-2; len: 14; d_gene: TRBD1; v_gene: TRBV11-2; abundance: NA
CDR3aa: CARGPGAGGLYNEQFF; CDR3nt: TGCGCCCGCGGCCCGGGGGCGGGGGGACTCTACAATGAGCAGTTCTTC; j_gene: TRBJ2-1; len: 16; d_gene: TRBD2; v_gene: TRBV5-1; abundance: NA
CDR3aa: CSVEDPDTNSYEQYF; CDR3nt: TGCAGCGTTGAAGATCCGGACACCAACTCCTACGAGCAGTACTTC; j_gene: TRBJ2-7; len: 15; d_gene: NA; v_gene: TRBV29-1; abundance: NA
CDR3aa: CASSPKWRDTDTQYF; CDR3nt: TGTGCCAGCAGCCCTAAATGGAGAGACACAGATACGCAGTATTTT; j_gene: TRBJ2-3; len: 15; d_gene: NA; v_gene: TRBV9; abundance: once
CDR3aa: CATLGLAGVLCYNEQFF; CDR3nt: TGTGCCACCCTAGGGCTAGCGGGAGTTTTATGCTACAATGAGCAGTTCTTC; j_gene: TRBJ2-1; len: 17; d_gene: TRBD2; v_gene: TRBV11-2; abundance: NA
CDR3aa: CASSLAVAHRSEQFF; CDR3nt: TGCGCCAGCAGCTTGGCGGTAGCCCATAGATCTGAGCAGTTCTTC; j_gene: TRBJ2-1; len: 15; d_gene: NA; v_gene: TRBV5-1; abundance: NA
CDR3aa: CASSPDRGRSGELFF; CDR3nt: TGTGCCAGCAGTCCGGACAGGGGTCGATCCGGGGAGCTGTTTTTT; j_gene: TRBJ2-2; len: 15; d_gene: TRBD1; v_gene: TRBV27; abundance: NA
CDR3aa: CASSWDRGRGEQYF; CDR3nt: TGTGCCAGCAGCTGGGACAGGGGGCGGGGGGAGCAGTACTTC; j_gene: TRBJ2-7; len: 14; d_gene: TRBD1; v_gene: TRBV5-8; abundance: NA
CDR3aa: CASSPGQGETQYF; CDR3nt: TGTGCCAGCAGCCCCGGACAGGGCGAGACCCAGTACTTC; j_gene: TRBJ2-5; len: 13; d_gene: TRBD1; v_gene: TRBV7-2; abundance: NA
CDR3aa: CASSGGQMFYGYTF; CDR3nt: TGTGCCAGCAGTGGCGGACAGATGTTCTATGGCTACACCTTC; j_gene: TRBJ1-2; len: 14; d_gene: NA; v_gene: TRBV2; abundance: NA
CDR3aa: CASSTRGGGGANVLTF; CDR3nt: TGTGCCAGCAGCACACGGGGAGGCGGTGGGGCCAACGTCCTGACTTTC; j_gene: TRBJ2-6; len: 16; d_gene: NA; v_gene: TRBV13; abundance: NA
CDR3aa: CASSSTGQTNSPLHF; CDR3nt: TGTGCCAGCAGTTCAACGGGACAAACGAATTCACCCCTCCACTTT; j_gene: TRBJ1-6; len: 15; d_gene: NA; v_gene: TRBV27; abundance: NA
CDR3aa: CATTPGGASYEQYF; CDR3nt: TGTGCCACAACCCCGGGGGGTGCATCCTACGAGCAGTACTTC; j_gene: TRBJ2-7; len: 14; d_gene: TRBD2; v_gene: TRBV27; abundance: NA
CDR3aa: CASSLAAGVETQYF; CDR3nt: TGTGCCAGCAGCTTAGCCGCGGGCGTAGAGACCCAGTACTTC; j_gene: TRBJ2-5; len: 14; d_gene: NA; v_gene: TRBV7-9; abundance: NA
CDR3aa: CASSQGGGRGYEQYF; CDR3nt: TGCGCCAGCAGCCAAGGGGGCGGGAGAGGGTACGAGCAGTACTTC; j_gene: TRBJ2-7; len: 15; d_gene: TRBD2; v_gene: TRBV4-1; abundance: few
CDR3aa: CASSPNRGGAEQYF; CDR3nt: TGTGCCAGCAGCCCCAACCGGGGAGGGGCCGAGCAGTACTTC; j_gene: TRBJ2-7; len: 14; d_gene: TRBD2; v_gene: TRBV3-1/TRBV3-2; abundance: NA
CDR3aa: CATSPVIGGGYEQYF; CDR3nt: TGTGCCACCAGCCCCGTTATAGGGGGGGGATACGAGCAGTACTTC; j_gene: TRBJ2-7; len: 15; d_gene: NA; v_gene: TRBV15; abundance: NA
CDR3aa: CASSLVGSTYEQYF; CDR3nt: TGTGCCAGCAGCTTGGTTGGCTCGACCTACGAGCAGTACTTC; j_gene: TRBJ2-7; len: 14; d_gene: NA; v_gene: TRBV5-6; abundance: NA
CDR3aa: CASSLEAGGNYGYTF; CDR3nt: TGTGCCAGCAGCTTAGAGGCAGGGGGCAACTATGGCTACACCTTC; j_gene: TRBJ1-2; len: 15; d_gene: TRBD1; v_gene: TRBV11-2; abundance: NA
CDR3aa: CASRRVVSSYEQYF; CDR3nt: TGTGCCAGCAGAAGAGTTGTAAGCTCCTACGAGCAGTACTTC; j_gene: TRBJ2-7; len: 14; d_gene: NA; v_gene: TRBV2; abundance: NA
CDR3aa: CASSIRGEGGHTRPQHF; CDR3nt: TGTGCCAGTAGTATAAGGGGGGAGGGGGGCCACACGCGGCCCCAGCATTTT; j_gene: TRBJ1-5; len: 17; d_gene: NA; v_gene: TRBV19; abundance: NA
CDR3aa: CASTSDRGQPGTGELFF; CDR3nt: TGTGCCAGCACAAGTGACCGCGGGCAACCCGGTACCGGGGAGCTGTTTTTT; j_gene: TRBJ2-2; len: 17; d_gene: NA; v_gene: TRBV11-3; abundance: NA
CDR3aa: CASSSRTGPADTQYF; CDR3nt: TGTGCCAGCAGCTCCCGAACAGGGCCGGCAGATACGCAGTATTTT; j_gene: TRBJ2-3; len: 15; d_gene: NA; v_gene: TRBV7-8; abundance: NA
CDR3aa: CASSLEEVASGSSEQFF; CDR3nt: TGTGCCAGCAGCTTAGAAGAGGTGGCTAGCGGGTCCAGTGAGCAGTTCTTC; j_gene: TRBJ2-1; len: 17; d_gene: TRBD2; v_gene: TRBV7-9; abundance: NA
CDR3aa: CASTPAPRTVAKNIQYF; CDR3nt: TGTGCCAGCACCCCGGCCCCGAGGACAGTGGCCAAAAACATTCAGTACTTC; j_gene: TRBJ2-4; len: 17; d_gene: NA; v_gene: TRBV28; abundance: NA
CDR3aa: CASSPRGSPGELFF; CDR3nt: TGTGCCAGCAGCCCCAGGGGTTCCCCCGGGGAGCTGTTTTTT; j_gene: TRBJ2-2; len: 14; d_gene: NA; v_gene: TRBV9; abundance: NA
CDR3aa: CASSEGSPGNQPQHF; CDR3nt: TGTGCCAGCAGTGAGGGATCCCCGGGCAATCAGCCCCAGCATTTT; j_gene: TRBJ1-5; len: 15; d_gene: NA; v_gene: TRBV6-6; abundance: NA
CDR3aa: CASSATGGQETQYF; CDR3nt: TGTGCCAGCAGCGCGACAGGGGGCCAAGAGACCCAGTACTTC; j_gene: TRBJ2-5; len: 14; d_gene: TRBD1; v_gene: TRBV5-4; abundance: NA